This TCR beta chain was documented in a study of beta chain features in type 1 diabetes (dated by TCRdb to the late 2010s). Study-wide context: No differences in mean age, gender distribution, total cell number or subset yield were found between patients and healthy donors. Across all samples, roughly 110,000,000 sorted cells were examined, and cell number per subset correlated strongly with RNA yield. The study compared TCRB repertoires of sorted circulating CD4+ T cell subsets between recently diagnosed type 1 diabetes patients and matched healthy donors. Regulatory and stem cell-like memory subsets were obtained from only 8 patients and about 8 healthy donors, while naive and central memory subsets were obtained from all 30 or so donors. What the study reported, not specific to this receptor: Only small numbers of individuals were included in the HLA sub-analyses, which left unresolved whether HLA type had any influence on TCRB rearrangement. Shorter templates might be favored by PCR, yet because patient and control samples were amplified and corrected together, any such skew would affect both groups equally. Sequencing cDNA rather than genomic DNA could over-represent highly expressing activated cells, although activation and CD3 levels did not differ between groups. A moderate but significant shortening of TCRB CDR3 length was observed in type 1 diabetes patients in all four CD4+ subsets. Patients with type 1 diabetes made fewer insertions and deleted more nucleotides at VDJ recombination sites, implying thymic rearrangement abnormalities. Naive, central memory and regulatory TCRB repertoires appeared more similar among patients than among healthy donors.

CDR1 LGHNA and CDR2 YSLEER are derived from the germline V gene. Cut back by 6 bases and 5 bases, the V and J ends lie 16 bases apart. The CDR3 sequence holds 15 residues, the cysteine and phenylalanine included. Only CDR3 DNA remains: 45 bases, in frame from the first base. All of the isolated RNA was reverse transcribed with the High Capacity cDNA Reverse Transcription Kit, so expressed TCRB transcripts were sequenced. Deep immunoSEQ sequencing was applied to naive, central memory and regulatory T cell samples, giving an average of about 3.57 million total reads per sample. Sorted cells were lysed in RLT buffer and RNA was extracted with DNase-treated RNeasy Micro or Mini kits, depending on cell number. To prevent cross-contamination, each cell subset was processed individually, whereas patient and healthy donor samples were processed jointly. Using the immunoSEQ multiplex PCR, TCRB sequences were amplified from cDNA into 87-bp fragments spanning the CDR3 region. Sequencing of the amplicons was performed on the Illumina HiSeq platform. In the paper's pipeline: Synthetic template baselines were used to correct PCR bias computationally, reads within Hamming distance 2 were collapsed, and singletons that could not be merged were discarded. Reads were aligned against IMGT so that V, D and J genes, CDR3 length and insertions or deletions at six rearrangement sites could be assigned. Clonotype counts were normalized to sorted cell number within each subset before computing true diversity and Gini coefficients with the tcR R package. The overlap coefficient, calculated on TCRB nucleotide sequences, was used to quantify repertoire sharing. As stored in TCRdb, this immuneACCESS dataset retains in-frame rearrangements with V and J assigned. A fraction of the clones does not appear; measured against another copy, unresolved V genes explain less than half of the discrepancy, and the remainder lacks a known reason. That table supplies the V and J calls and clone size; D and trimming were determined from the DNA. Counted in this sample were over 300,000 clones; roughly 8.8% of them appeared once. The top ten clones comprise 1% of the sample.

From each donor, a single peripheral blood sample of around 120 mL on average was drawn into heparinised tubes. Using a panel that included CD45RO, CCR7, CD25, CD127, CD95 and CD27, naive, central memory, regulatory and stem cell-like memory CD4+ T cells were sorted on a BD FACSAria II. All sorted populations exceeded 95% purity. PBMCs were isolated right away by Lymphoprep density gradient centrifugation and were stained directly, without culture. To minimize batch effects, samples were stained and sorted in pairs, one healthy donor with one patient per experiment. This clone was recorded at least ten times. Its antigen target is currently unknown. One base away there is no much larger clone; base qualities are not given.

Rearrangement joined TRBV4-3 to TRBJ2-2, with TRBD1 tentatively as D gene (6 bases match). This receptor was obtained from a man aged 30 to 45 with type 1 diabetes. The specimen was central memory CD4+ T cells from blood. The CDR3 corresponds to CASSLQQQGTGELFF. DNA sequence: TGCGCCAGCAGTCTCCAACAACAGGGTACCGGGGAGCTGTTTTTT.